This entry lists 29 T cell receptor beta chains sequenced from one sample in a study of blood T cell repertoires in COVID-19. Measured with immunoSEQ multiplex PCR; TCRdb has only the in-frame clones, and not every one. The table shows about 200,000 clones, with roughly nine tenths occurring only once. The sequencing sample was made of peripheral blood. The receptors derive from a woman in her 50s with acute or convalescent COVID-19.

The chain joins TRBV28 to TRBJ2-2, with 10 bases that match TRBD2. The CDR3 is 16 amino acids. V gave up 5 bases and J gave up 4 bases; unmatched junction bases: 7. Germline loops: CDR1 MDHEN, CDR2 SYDVKM. CDR3 sequence: CASSLSSGRGTGELFF. CDR3 in DNA: TGTGCCAGCAGTCTTTCTAGCGGGAGAGGCACCGGGGAGCTGTTTTTT.

The rearrangement uses TRBV6-2 or TRBV6-3 and TRBJ2-1; D is possibly TRBD2 (6 bases). Trimming stripped 6 bases from V and 8 bases from J, with 17 bases between. The CDR3 consists of 14 residues. Per the germline V gene, CDR1 is MNHEY and CDR2 is SVGEGT. The DNA of the CDR3 is TGTGCCAGCAGCGAGACAGCGGGTTATGATGAGCAGTTCTTC. It translates to CASSETAGYDEQFF.

The chain employs TRBV24-1 and TRBJ2-7; 10 bases are a match to TRBD2. Germline CDR1 KGHDR, CDR2 SFDVKD. V dropped 3 bases and J dropped 1; count of bases not matched to a gene: 5. The CDR3 loop spans 16 amino acids. The CDR3: CATSDPAGGPSYEQYF. The CDR3 DNA reads as TGTGCCACCAGTGATCCAGCGGGGGGGCCGTCCTACGAGCAGTACTTC.

This clone was seen a few times. The chain couples TRBV5-1 to TRBJ1-2; TRBD1 is a possible D gene (5 bases). The CDR3 runs 16 residues. V lost 0 bases, J lost 7 bases, and 19 bases lay in between. Germline lookup yields CDR1 SGHRS and CDR2 YFSETQ. Here the CDR3 reads CASSLERGWSPLGYTF. CDR3 coding DNA: TGCGCCAGCAGCTTGGAAAGGGGATGGTCCCCCCTTGGCTACACCTTC.

The genes are TRBV5-1 and TRBJ2-5; TRBD2 matches 7 bases. CDR1 SGHRS and CDR2 YFSETQ come from the germline V gene. This CDR3 contains 15 residues. V shed 0 bases and J 1 base; nucleotides not matched to a gene: 3. The CDR3 DNA is TGCGCCAGCAGCTTGGTTTGGGGGGGCCAAGAGACCCAGTACTTC. This sequence encodes CASSLVWGGQETQYF.

This rearrangement joins TRBV3-1 (or the pseudogene TRBV3-2) to TRBJ1-2; D is uncertain. Germline V lookup: CDR1 LGHDT, CDR2 YNNKEL (reference sequence). V shed 2 bases and J shed 8 bases, with 9 bases lying between them. This CDR3 has 12 residues. The CDR3 is CASSQSSVGYTF. The CDR3 bases are TGTGCCAGCAGCCAATCATCGGTGGGCTACACCTTC.

The chain joins TRBV5-1 to TRBJ2-4; possible D gene TRBD2, 6 bases. CDR3 length: 17 residues. The germline gives CDR1 SGHRS, CDR2 YFSETQ. Trimming cost V 4 bases and J 11 bases, with 28 bases left between them. The CDR3 sequence is CASSPETLAAGMGLQYF. The CDR3 bases are TGCGCCAGCAGCCCGGAGACCTTAGCGGCAGGGATGGGCCTTCAGTACTTC.

The chain recombines TRBV30 with TRBJ1-1, with D unclear. The CDR3 length is 11 residues. Germline lookup yields CDR1 GTSNPN and CDR2 SVGIG (reference sequence). V was trimmed by 0 bases and J by 5 bases, leaving 4 bases between them. This CDR3 is CAWSVGTEAFF. In nucleotides, the CDR3 is TGTGCCTGGAGTGTCGGGACTGAAGCTTTCTTT.

The chain uses TRBV5-4 and TRBJ1-4, with 8 positions matching TRBD1. Trimming cost V 4 bases and J 5 bases; bases outside gene matches: 7. The length of the CDR3 is 15 residues. Germline assignment: CDR1 SGHNT and CDR2 YYREEE (reference sequence). Here the CDR3 reads CASSARTGQNEKLFF. DNA for the CDR3: TGTGCCAGCAGCGCACGGACAGGGCAGAATGAAAAACTGTTTTTT.

The chain combines TRBV11-3 with TRBJ2-2, with a tentative D call TRBD1 (6 bases). Germline loops: CDR1 SGHNT, CDR2 YENEEA. This CDR3 comprises 13 residues. Between the trimmed V and J ends, which lost 3 bases and 7 bases, there was a span of 9 bases. This CDR3 is CASSFRGDGELFF. For the CDR3, the DNA is TGTGCCAGCAGCTTCAGGGGAGACGGGGAGCTGTTTTTT.

The V and J genes are TRBV24-1 and TRBJ1-1; perhaps TRBD1 as D (6 bases). Trimming pared 7 bases from V and 0 bases from J, leaving 17 bases between. This CDR3 is 16 amino acids long. The V gene's germline CDR1 is KGHDR and CDR2 SFDVKD. In DNA form, the CDR3 reads TGTGCCACCAGGAGAACTATGGGGGGGCTGAACACTGAAGCTTTCTTT. Protein: CATRRTMGGLNTEAFF.

This clone was observed a few times. The V and J genes are TRBV3-1 (or the pseudogene TRBV3-2) and TRBJ1-3; no definite D call. The V gene's germline CDR1 is LGHDT and CDR2 YNNKEL (reference sequence). The length of the CDR3 is 15 residues. The V end lost 4 bases, the J end lost 3 bases, and 13 bases lay between the germline ends. CDR3 nucleotides: TGTGCCAGCAGCCCGGGTGCCCCCGGTGGAAACACCATATATTTT. Protein sequence: CASSPGAPGGNTIYF.

The V gene is TRBV6-6, the J gene TRBJ2-5; D is perhaps TRBD1 (6 bases). The CDR3 length is 16 residues. Trimming cost V 6 bases and J 3 bases, with 20 bases left between them. Germline V gene sequence: CDR1 MNHNY, CDR2 SVGAGI (reference sequence). The CDR3 sequence is CASRGRATGSKETQYF. In DNA, the CDR3 is TGTGCCAGCAGAGGGCGGGCGACAGGATCCAAAGAGACCCAGTACTTC.

The rearrangement uses TRBV11-2 and TRBJ2-7, with 15 bases aligning to TRBD2. After removal of 3 bases from V and 7 bases from J, the junction contained 4 bases not matched to a gene. Germline V gives CDR1 SGHAT, CDR2 FQNNGV. The CDR3 totals 15 residues. The CDR3 DNA is TGTGCCAGCAGCTTCGGACTAGCGGGAGGGGGGGAGCAGTACTTC. Residues: CASSFGLAGGGEQYF.

This sequence joins TRBV7-9 and TRBJ2-3, with D possibly being TRBD2 (6 bases). The germline V gene has CDR1 SEHNR and CDR2 FQNEAQ (reference sequence). The CDR3 covers 17 residues. V was clipped by 1 base and J by 0 bases, with 14 bases between them. CDR3 residues: CASSLGSLAASTDTQYF. In nucleotides, the CDR3 is TGTGCCAGCAGCTTAGGATCCTTAGCGGCTAGCACAGATACGCAGTATTTT.

The chain joins TRBV5-4 to TRBJ2-1; no reliable D call. V lost 2 bases to trimming and J lost 12 bases, with 9 bases between them. The germline gives CDR1 SGHNT, CDR2 YYREEE (reference sequence). This CDR3 is built from 11 residues. CDR3 loop: CASSFGDTQFF. CDR3 DNA: TGTGCCAGCAGCTTTGGAGATACGCAGTTCTTC.

The chain has TRBV5-8 and TRBJ1-2; 7 nucleotides agree with TRBD1. The CDR3 consists of 16 residues. V lost 4 bases and J lost 1; bases outside the gene matches: 10. Germline assignment: CDR1 SGHTS and CDR2 YDEGEE. DNA for the CDR3: TGTGCCAGCAGCCTGGGAGGGACAGCGCTTAACTATGGCTACACCTTC. Its protein product is CASSLGGTALNYGYTF.

The rearrangement links TRBV12-5 to TRBJ2-3; the match to TRBD1 covers 11 bases. This CDR3 is built from 14 residues. Germline assignment: CDR1 LGHNT and CDR2 FRNRAP. J lost 5 bases, V lost 3 bases, and 1 base had no gene match. The CDR3 DNA reads as TGTGCTAGTGGTTTAGGGACAGGGGGAGATACGCAGTATTTT. Amino acids: CASGLGTGGDTQYF.

V and J are TRBV12-2 and TRBJ2-5; the table's D call TRBD1 went unverified against the DNA. TRBV12-2 is a pseudogene locus. This CDR3 region has 13 residues. The CDR3 is CASRSRGSETQYF. Written as DNA, the CDR3 is TGTGCAAGTCGCTCAAGGGGGTCCGAGACCCAGTACTTC.

The V call is TRBV24-1, the J call TRBJ1-3; perhaps TRBD1 as D (5 bases). V gave up 8 bases and J gave up 5 bases, with 15 bases separating them. The CDR3 runs 14 residues. The germline V gene encodes CDR1 KGHDR and CDR2 SFDVKD. CDR3 bases: TGTGCCACCATGGGGGGTTTGATTAGAAACACCATATATTTT. It is translated as CATMGGLIRNTIYF.

The CDR3 DNA is TGTGCCACCAGTGACTCAACTAGCGCCGCCTTCACAGATACGCAGTATTTT. Amino acids: CATSDSTSAAFTDTQYF. J is TRBJ2-3 and V is TRBV24-1, with TRBD2 identical over 7 bases. Germline V gene data show CDR1 as KGHDR and CDR2 as SFDVKD. Unmatched junction bases numbered 11, after V lost 4 bases and J lost 2 bases. The CDR3 totals 17 residues.

This chain links TRBV29-1 with TRBJ2-7, with 9 bases lining up with TRBD2. There are 13 residues in the CDR3. J gave up 0 bases and V 7 bases, and 4 bases lay outside the gene matches. Germline V gene sequence: CDR1 SQVTM, CDR2 ANQGSEA. CDR3 nucleotide sequence: TGCAGCGCGCAACTAGCGGGCTCCTACGAGCAGTACTTC. This gives the protein CSAQLAGSYEQYF.

This chain joins TRBV4-1 and TRBJ1-5, with 7 nucleotides matching TRBD1. Trimming at V came to 1 base and at J to 4 bases, leaving 4 bases not matched to a gene. The CDR3 totals 15 residues. CDR1 MGHRA and CDR2 YSYEKL come from the germline V gene. The CDR3 here is CASSQGDRENQPQHF. The CDR3 nucleotides are TGCGCCAGCAGCCAAGGAGACAGGGAGAATCAGCCCCAGCATTTT.

V usage is TRBV10-3 and J usage is TRBJ1-2, with 9 bases lining up with TRBD1. J lost 5 bases, V lost 8 bases, and 15 bases had no gene match. The CDR3 extends over 16 amino acids. CDR1 and CDR2 (germline): ENHRY, SYGVKD. The CDR3 loop reads CAIRKDRDRVQYGYTF. The DNA of the CDR3 is TGTGCCATCCGAAAAGACCGGGACAGGGTTCAATATGGCTACACCTTC.

A few counts support this clone. In DNA form, the CDR3 reads TGTGCCAGCAGTCAATTTCACCGAGACTCGAGCTCCTACAATGAGCAGTTCTTC. This translates into CASSQFHRDSSSYNEQFF. The chain joins TRBV6-6 to TRBJ2-1; no definite D call. V lost 5 bases to trimming and J lost 0 bases, with 20 bases between them. This CDR3 comprises 18 residues. The germline CDR1 and CDR2 sequences are MNHNY and SVGAGI (reference sequence).

V and J are TRBV29-1 and TRBJ2-5; TRBD1 aligns across 8 bases. This CDR3 comprises 14 residues. J gave up 5 bases and V 2 bases, and 7 bases lay outside the gene matches. Germline V lookup: CDR1 SQVTM, CDR2 ANQGSEA. The CDR3 spells CSVERQGSTETQYF. DNA of the CDR3: TGCAGCGTTGAAAGACAGGGGAGTACGGAGACCCAGTACTTC.

The chain couples TRBV13 to TRBJ1-1; TRBD1 matches at 8 bases. The CDR3 is 14 amino acids. V was clipped by 5 bases and J by 7 bases; unmatched bases: 9. Germline V gene sequence: CDR1 PRHDT, CDR2 FYEKMQ (reference sequence). CDR3 region: CASSRDRGRGEAFF. CDR3 in DNA: TGTGCCAGCAGCCGAGACAGGGGTAGGGGTGAAGCTTTCTTT.

The chain's CDR3 is CASSLGVTNNEQFF. The CDR3 nucleotides read TGCGCCAGCAGCTTGGGCGTGACTAACAATGAGCAGTTCTTC. The chain uses TRBV5-1 and TRBJ2-1, with D perhaps matching TRBD2 (5 bases). The CDR3 loop spans 14 amino acids. CDR1 SGHRS and CDR2 YFSETQ come from the germline V gene. With 0 bases removed from V and 5 bases from J, the gap between germline ends came to 9 bases.

This clone occurred once. DNA for the CDR3: TGTGCCAGCAGCTTCTACCGAGATACGCAGTATTTT. Translating gives CASSFYRDTQYF. V usage is TRBV5-4 and J usage is TRBJ2-3; D is uncertain. V was pared by 2 bases and J by 5 bases, with 6 bases between. The CDR3 extends over 12 amino acids. Germline CDR1 and CDR2: SGHNT and YYREEE (reference sequence).